This TCR beta chain was identified during a study of graft-versus-host responses after intestinal transplantation. This CDR3 spans 17 amino acids. Germline V CDR1 and CDR2: SGHAT, FQNNGV. J lost 5 bases, V lost 5 bases, and 15 bases had no gene match. Assay: immunoSEQ multiplex PCR; the TCRdb copy retains only in-frame clones and omits some. The data show about 110,000 clones, 87% seen once. As regards this clone: The antigen is undetermined.

The genes are TRBV11-2 and TRBJ2-7; 10 bases match TRBD1. Sequenced here: unstimulated CD4+ T cells sorted from spleen or lymph node cells, sampled before transplant. The receptor was derived from a human donor who was the organ donor for an intestinal transplant. CDR3 nucleotide sequence: TGTGCCAGCAGCCCTCAAGGGACAGGGGTTTCGGGACACGAGCAGTACTTC. Protein product: CASSPQGTGVSGHEQYF.